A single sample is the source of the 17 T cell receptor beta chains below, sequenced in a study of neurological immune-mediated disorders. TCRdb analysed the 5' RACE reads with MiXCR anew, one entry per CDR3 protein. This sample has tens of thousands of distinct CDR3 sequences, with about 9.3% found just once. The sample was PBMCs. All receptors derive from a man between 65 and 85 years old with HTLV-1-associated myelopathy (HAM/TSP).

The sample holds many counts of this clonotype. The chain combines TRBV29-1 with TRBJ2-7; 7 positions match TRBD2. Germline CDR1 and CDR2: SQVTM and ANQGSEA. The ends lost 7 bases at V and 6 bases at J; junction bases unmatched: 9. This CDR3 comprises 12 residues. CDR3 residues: CSGRESKGEQYF. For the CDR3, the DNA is TGCAGCGGGCGGGAGTCTAAGGGCGAGCAGTACTTC.

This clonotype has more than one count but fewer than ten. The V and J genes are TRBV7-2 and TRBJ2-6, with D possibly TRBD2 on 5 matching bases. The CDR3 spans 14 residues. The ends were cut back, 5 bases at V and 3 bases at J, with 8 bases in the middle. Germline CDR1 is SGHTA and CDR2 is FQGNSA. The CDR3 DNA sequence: TGTGCCAGCAGCCGGGATAATGGGGCCAACGTCCTGACTTTC. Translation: CASSRDNGANVLTF.

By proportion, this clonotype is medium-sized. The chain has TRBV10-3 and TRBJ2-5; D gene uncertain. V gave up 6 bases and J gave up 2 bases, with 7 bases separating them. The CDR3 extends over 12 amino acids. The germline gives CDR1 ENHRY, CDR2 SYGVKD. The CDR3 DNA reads TGTGCCATCAGCACACAGCAAGAGACCCAGTACTTC. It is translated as CAISTQQETQYF.

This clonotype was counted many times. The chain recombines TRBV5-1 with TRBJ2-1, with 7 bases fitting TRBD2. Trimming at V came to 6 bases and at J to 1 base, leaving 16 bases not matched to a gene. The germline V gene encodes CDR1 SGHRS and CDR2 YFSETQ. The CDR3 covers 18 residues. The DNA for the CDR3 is TGCGCCAGCAAAACGGGGGGAGTTACCGGAGGATCCTACAATGAGCAGTTCTTC. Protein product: CASKTGGVTGGSYNEQFF.

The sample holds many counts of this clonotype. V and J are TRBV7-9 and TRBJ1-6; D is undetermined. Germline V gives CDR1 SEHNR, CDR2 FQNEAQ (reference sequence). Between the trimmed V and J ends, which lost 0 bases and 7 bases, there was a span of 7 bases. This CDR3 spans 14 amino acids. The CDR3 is CASSLAVGNSPLHF. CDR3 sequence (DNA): TGTGCCAGCAGCTTAGCGGTGGGGAATTCACCCCTCCACTTT. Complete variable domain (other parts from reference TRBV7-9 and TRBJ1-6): DTGVSQNPRHKITKRGQNVTFRCDPISEHNRLYWYRQTLGQGPEFLTYFQNEAQLEKSRLLSDRFSAERPKGSFSTLEIQRTEQGDSAMYLCASSLAVGNSPLHFGNGTRLTVT.

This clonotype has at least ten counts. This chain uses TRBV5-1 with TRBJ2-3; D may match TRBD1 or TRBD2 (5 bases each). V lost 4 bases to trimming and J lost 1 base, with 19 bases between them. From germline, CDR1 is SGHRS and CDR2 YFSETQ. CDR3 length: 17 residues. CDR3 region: CASSPNVLRDRTDTQYF. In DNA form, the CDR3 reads TGCGCCAGCAGCCCAAACGTCCTACGGGACCGCACAGATACGCAGTATTTT.

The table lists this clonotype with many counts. Here the CDR3 reads CASSPHATNEKLFF. CDR3 DNA sequence: TGTGCCAGCAGTCCTCATGCAACTAATGAAAAACTGTTTTTT. V and J are TRBV27 and TRBJ1-4; D is unclear. The length of the CDR3 is 14 residues. Trimming removed 5 bases at V and 0 bases at J, with 7 bases between. Germline V gene lookup returns CDR1 MNHEY and CDR2 SMNVEV (reference sequence).

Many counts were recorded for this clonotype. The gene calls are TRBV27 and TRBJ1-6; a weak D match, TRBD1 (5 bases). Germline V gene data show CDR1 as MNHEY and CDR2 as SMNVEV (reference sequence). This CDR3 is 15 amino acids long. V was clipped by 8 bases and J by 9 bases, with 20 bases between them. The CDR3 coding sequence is TGTGCCAGCCGGGTTGAGGAGTCAAGGGGTTCACCCCTCCACTTT. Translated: CASRVEESRGSPLHF.

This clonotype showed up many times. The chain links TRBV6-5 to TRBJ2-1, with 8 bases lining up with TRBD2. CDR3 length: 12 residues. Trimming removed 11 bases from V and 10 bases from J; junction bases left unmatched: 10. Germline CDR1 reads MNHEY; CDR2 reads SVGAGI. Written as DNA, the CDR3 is TGTGCCGGAGGGACTAGGGGAGGCGAGCAGTTCTTC. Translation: CAGGTRGGEQFF.

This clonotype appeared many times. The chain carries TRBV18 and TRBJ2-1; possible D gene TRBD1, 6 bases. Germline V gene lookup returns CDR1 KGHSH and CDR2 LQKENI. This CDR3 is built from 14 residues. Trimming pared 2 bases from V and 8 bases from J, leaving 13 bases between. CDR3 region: CASSPGFRGDEQFF. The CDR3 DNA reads TGTGCCAGCTCACCAGGATTCAGGGGCGATGAGCAGTTCTTC.

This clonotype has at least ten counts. Written as DNA, the CDR3 is TGCAGTGCTAGAGATCTCTCGGGGGGTGATCAGCCCCAGCATTTT. Its protein is CSARDLSGGDQPQHF. The chain employs TRBV20-1 and TRBJ1-5, with a possible D match to TRBD1 (5 bases). The CDR3 spans 15 residues. From germline, CDR1 is DFQATT and CDR2 SNEGSKA (reference sequence). V lost 0 bases and J 5 bases, leaving 14 bases between the germline ends.

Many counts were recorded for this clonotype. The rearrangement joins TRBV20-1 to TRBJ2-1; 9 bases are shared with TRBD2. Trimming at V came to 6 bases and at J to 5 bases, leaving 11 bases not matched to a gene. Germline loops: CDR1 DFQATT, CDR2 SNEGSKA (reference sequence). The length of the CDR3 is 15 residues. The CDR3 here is CSATLAGYMNNEQFF. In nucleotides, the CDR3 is TGCAGTGCCACTCTAGCGGGATACATGAACAATGAGCAGTTCTTC.

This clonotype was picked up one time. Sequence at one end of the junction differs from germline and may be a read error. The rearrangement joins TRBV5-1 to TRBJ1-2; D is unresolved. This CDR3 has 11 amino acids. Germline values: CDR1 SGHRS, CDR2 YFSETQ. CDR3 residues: CASRRDYVYTF. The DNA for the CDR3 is TGCGCCAGCCGGCGAGACTATGTCTACACCTTC.

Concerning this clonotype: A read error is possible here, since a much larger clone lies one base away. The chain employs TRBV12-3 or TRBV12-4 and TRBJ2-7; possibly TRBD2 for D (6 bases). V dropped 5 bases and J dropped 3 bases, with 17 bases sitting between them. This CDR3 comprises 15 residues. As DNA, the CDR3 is TGTGCCAGCAGTGCTCTGTGGGGGAGGTTCTACGAGCAGTACTTC. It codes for CASSALWGRFYEQYF.

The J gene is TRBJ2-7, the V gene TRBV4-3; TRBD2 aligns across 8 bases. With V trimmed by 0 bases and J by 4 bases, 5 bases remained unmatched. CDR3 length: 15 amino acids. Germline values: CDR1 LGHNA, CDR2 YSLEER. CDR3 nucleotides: TGCGCCAGCAGCCAAGAGCTGGCGGGAGGTTACGAGCAGTACTTC. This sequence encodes CASSQELAGGYEQYF.

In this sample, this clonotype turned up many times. CDR3 amino acids: CASSLAGPYEQYF. The DNA for the CDR3 is TGTGCCAGCAGTTTAGCGGGCCCCTACGAGCAGTACTTC. The chain recombines TRBV12-3 or TRBV12-4 with TRBJ2-7; D remains unclear. V lost 0 bases to trimming and J lost 2 bases, with 5 bases between them. The CDR3 has 13 residues.

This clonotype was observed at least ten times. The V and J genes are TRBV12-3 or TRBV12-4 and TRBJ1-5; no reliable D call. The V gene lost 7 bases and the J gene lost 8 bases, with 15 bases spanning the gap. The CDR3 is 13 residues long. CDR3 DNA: TGTGCCAGCACCGTGGGCCTCCCGGAGCCCCAGCATTTT. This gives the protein CASTVGLPEPQHF.